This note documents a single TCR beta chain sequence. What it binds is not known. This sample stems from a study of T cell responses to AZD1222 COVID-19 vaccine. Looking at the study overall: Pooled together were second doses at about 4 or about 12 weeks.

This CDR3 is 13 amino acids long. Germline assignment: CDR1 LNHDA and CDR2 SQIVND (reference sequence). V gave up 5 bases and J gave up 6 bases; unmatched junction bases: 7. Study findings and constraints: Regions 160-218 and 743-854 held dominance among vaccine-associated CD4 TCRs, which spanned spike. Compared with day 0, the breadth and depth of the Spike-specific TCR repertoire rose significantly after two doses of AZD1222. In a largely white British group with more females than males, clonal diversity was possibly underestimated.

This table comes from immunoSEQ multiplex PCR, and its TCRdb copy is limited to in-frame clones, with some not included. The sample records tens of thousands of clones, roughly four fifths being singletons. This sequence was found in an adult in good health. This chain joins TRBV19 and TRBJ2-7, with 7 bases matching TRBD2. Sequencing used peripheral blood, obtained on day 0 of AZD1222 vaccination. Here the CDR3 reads CASSWGGNAEQYF. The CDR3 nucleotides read TGTGCCAGTAGTTGGGGAGGGAATGCCGAGCAGTACTTC.